The clone carrying this T cell receptor beta chain was seen more than once but under ten times. Its specificity is unknown. These data are taken from a study of beta chain features in type 1 diabetes. Study conclusions and caveats: With patients and controls alike, PCR might favor shorter templates to an equal degree. Significant though moderate, a shortening of TCRB CDR3s appeared in all four CD4+ subsets of Type 1 diabetes patients.

CDR3 length: 16 amino acids. Losses at the gene ends were 6 bases for V and 4 bases for J; bases not matched to a gene: 13. Germline V gives CDR1 SGHAT, CDR2 FQNNGV. Investigators reverse transcribed all isolated RNA, so they sequenced expressed TCRB transcripts. Clones were read by immunoSEQ multiplex PCR, and TCRdb kept only the in-frame ones, dropping some. Of about 260,000 clones listed, roughly 24% are singletons. The sequence was obtained from a woman aged 25 to 39 with type 1 diabetes. Source material: naive CD4+ T cells from blood. V and J are TRBV11-2 and TRBJ1-2, with TRBD1 identical over 8 bases. The CDR3 bases are TGTGCCAGCAGTTCCGGGACAGGCCTTTCTTCCTATGGCTACACCTTC. Residues: CASSSGTGLSSYGYTF.